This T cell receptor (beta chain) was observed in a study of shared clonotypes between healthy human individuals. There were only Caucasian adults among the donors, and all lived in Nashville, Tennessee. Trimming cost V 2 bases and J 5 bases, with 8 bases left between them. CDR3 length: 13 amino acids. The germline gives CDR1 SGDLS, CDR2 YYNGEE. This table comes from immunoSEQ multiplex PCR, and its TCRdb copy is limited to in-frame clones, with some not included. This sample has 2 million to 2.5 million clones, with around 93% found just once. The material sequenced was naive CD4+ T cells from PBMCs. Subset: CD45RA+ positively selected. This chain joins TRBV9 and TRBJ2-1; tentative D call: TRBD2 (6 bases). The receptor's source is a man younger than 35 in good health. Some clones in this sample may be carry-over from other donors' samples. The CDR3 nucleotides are TGTGCCAGCAGCGTTCTAGCGAACAATGAGCAGTTCTTC. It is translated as CASSVLANNEQFF. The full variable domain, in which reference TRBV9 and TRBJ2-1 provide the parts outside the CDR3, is DSGVTQTPKHLITATGQRVTLRCSPRSGDLSVYWYQQSLDQGLQFLIQYYNGEERAKGNILERFSAQQFPDLHSELNLSSLELGDSALYFCASSVLANNEQFFGPGTRLTVL.